The subject of this entry is one T cell receptor (beta chain). Sequenced by immunoSEQ multiplex PCR; TCRdb stores in-frame clones only, minus some. The sample consists of over 30,000 clones, roughly 80% of them appearing once. These data belong to a study of radiation and T cells in renal cell carcinoma. This CDR3 is built from 14 residues. The time point denotes: blood 4 weeks post-SBRT, at nephrectomy. Stated treatment: 15 Gy SBRT to primary tumor, nephrectomy 4 weeks later. Radiation-treated patients gave blood at baseline, week 2 and week 4. This chain uses TRBV1 with TRBJ2-5. The DNA matches TRBJ2-7 better at its end, which makes the J call doubtful. TRBV1 is recorded as a pseudogene. The origin of this receptor is a man between 60 and 75 years old with renal cell carcinoma. Here the sequenced sample was blood, taken from a patient whose treatment included radiotherapy and nephrectomy. As DNA, the CDR3 is TGCACCAGCAGCCAAACCCAGCATCCCTACGAGCAGTACTTC. Protein sequence: CTSSQTQHPYEQYF.